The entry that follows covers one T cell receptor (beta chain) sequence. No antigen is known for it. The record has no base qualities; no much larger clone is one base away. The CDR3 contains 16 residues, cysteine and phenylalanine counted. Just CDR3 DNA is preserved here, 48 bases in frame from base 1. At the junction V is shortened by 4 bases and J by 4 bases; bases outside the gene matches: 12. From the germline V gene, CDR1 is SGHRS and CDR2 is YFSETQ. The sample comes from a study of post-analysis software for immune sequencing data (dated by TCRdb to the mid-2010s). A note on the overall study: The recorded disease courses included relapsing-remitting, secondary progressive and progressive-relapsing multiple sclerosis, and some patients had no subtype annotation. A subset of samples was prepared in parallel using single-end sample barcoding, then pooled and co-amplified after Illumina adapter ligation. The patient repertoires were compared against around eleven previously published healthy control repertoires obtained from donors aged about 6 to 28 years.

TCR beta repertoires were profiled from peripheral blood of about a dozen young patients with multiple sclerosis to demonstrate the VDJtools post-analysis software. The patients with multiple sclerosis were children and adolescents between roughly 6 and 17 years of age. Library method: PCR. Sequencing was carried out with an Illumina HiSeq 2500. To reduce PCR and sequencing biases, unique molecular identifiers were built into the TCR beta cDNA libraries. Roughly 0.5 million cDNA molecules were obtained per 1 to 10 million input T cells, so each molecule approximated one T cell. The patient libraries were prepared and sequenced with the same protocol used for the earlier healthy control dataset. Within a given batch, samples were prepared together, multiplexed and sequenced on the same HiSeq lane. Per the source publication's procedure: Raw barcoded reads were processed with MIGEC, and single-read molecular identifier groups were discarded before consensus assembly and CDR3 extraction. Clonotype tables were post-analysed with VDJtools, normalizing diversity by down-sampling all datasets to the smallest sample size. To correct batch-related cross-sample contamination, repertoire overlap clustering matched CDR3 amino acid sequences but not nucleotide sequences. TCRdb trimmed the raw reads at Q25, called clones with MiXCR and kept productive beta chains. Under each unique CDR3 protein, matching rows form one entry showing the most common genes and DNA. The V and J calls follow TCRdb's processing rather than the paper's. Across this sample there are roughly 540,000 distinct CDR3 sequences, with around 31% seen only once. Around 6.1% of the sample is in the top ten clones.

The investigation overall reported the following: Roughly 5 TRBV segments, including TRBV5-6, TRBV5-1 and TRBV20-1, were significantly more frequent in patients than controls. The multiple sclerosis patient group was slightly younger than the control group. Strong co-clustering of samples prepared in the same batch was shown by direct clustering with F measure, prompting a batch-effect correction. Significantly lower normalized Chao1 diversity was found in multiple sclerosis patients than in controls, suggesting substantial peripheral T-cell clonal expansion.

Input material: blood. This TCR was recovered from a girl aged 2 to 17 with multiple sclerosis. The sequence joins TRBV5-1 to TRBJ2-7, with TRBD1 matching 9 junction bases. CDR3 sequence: CASSRAGQGRVYEQYF. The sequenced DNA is TGCGCCAGCAGCCGGGCGGGACAGGGAAGGGTGTACGAGCAGTACTTC.